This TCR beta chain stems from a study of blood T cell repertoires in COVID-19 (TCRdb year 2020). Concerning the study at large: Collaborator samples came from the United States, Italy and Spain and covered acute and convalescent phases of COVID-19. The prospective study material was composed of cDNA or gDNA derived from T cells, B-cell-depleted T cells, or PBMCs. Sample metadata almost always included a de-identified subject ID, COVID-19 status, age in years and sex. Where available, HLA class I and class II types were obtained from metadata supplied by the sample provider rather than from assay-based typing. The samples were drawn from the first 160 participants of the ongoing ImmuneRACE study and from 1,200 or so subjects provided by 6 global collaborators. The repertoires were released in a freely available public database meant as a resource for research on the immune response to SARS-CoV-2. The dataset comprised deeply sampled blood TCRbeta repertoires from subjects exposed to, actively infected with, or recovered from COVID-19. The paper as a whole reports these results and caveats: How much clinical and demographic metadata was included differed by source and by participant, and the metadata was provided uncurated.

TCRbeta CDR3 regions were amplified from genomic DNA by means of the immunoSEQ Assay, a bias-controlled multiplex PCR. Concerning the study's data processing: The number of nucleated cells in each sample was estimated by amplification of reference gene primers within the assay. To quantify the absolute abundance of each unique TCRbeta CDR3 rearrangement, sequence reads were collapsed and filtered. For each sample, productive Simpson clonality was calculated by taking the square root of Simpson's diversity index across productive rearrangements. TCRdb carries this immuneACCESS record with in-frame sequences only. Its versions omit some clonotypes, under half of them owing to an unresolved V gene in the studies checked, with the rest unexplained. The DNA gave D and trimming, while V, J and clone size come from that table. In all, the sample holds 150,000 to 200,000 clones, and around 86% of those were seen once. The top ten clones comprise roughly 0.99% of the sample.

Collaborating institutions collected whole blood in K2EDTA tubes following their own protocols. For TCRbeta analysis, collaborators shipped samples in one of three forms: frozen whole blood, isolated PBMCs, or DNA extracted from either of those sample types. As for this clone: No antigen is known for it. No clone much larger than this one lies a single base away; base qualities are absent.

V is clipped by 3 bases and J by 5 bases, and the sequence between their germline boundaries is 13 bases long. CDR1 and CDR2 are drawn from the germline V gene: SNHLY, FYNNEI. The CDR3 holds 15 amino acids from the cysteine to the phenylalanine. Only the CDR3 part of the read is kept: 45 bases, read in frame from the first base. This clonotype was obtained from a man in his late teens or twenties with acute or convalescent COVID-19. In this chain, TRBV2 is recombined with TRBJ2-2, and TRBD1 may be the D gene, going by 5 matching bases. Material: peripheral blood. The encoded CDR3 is CASSDRRRATGELFF. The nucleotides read TGTGCCAGCAGTGACAGGCGCAGGGCGACCGGGGAGCTGTTTTTT.